This T cell receptor (beta chain) was recorded in a study of blood T cell repertoires in COVID-19. Overall study: Donors in the United States, Italy and Spain gave samples during acute or convalescent COVID-19. T cells, B-cell-depleted T cells, or PBMCs supplied cDNA or gDNA.

Authors' processing steps: Amplification with reference gene primers provided the estimates of nucleated cell counts. Assay used: immunoSEQ multiplex PCR; TCRdb lists only in-frame clones, some missing. The V and J calls and clone size are taken from that table; D and trimming were inferred from the DNA. The profile covers about 180,000 clones, with 88% appearing a single time and 3.5% to 5% taken by the ten largest. Sequencing was carried out using peripheral blood. This clonotype was obtained from a woman in her thirties with acute or convalescent COVID-19.

CDR3 bases: TGTGCCGCGAAACAGATTTCGGAGGGAAACATTCAGTACTTC. It encodes CAAKQISEGNIQYF. This chain links TRBV28 with TRBJ2-4, with D perhaps TRBD2 (6 bases). V was trimmed by 11 bases and J by 6 bases, leaving 20 bases between them. Germline loops: CDR1 MDHEN, CDR2 SYDVKM. This CDR3 is 14 amino acids long.